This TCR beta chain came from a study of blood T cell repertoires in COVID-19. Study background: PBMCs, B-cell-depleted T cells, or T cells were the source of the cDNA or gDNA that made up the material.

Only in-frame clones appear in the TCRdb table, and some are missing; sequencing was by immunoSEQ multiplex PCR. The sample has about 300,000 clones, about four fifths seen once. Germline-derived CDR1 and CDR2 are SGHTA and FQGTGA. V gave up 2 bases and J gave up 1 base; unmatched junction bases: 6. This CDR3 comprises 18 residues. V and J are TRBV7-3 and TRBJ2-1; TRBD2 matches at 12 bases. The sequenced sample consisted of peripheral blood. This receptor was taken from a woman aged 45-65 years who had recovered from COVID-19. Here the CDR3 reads CASSLQLAGGPSYNEQFF. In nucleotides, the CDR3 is TGTGCCAGCAGCTTACAACTAGCGGGAGGCCCTTCCTACAATGAGCAGTTCTTC.